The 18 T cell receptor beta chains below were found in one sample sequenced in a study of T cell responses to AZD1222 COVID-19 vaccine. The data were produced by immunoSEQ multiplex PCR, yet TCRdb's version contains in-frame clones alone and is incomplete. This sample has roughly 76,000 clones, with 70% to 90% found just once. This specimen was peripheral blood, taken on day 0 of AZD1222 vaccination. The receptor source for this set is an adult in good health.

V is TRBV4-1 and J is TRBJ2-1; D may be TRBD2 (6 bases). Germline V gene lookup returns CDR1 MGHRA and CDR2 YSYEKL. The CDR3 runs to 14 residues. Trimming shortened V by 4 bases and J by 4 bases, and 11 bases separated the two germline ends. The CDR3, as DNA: TGCGCCAGCAGCCCCGGCGGGGCGTACAATGAGCAGTTCTTC. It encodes CASSPGGAYNEQFF.

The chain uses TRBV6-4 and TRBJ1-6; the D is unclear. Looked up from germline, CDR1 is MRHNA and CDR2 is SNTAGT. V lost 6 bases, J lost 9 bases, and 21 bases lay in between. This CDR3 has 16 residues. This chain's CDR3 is CASSPTGQSPGSPLHF. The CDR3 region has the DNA TGTGCCAGCAGCCCCACCGGCCAATCACCGGGTTCACCCCTCCACTTT.

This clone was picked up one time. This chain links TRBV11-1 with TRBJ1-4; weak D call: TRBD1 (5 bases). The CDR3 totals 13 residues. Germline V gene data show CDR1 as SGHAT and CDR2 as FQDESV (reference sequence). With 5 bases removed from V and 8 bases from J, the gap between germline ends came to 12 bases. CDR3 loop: CASSGRVQEKLFF. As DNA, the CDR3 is TGTGCCAGCAGCGGCAGGGTGCAGGAAAAACTGTTTTTT.

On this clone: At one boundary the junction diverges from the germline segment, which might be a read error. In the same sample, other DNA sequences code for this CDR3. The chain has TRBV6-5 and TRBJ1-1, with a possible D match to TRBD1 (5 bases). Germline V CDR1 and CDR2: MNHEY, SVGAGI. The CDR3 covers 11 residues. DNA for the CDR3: TGTGCCAGCGGGGCGAACACTGAAGCCTTCTTT. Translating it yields CASGANTEAFF.

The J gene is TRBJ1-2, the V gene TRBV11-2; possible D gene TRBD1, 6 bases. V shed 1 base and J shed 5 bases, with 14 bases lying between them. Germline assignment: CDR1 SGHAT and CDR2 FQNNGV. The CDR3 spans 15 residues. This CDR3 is CASSLGTDYFYGYTF. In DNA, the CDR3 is TGTGCCAGCAGCTTAGGGACAGACTATTTTTATGGCTACACCTTC. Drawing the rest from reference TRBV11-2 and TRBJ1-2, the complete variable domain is EAGVAQSPRYKIIEKRQSVAFWCNPISGHATLYWYQQILGQGPKLLIQFQNNGVVDDSQLPKDRFSAERLKGVDSTLKIQPAKLEDSAVYLCASSLGTDYFYGYTFGSGTRLTVV.

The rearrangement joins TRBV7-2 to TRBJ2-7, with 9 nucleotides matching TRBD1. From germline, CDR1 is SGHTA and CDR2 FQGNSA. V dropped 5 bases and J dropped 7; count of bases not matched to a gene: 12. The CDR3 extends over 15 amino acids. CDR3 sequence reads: CASSPTGQGVDEQYV. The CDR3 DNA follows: TGTGCCAGCAGCCCGACGGGACAGGGTGTCGATGAGCAGTACGTC.

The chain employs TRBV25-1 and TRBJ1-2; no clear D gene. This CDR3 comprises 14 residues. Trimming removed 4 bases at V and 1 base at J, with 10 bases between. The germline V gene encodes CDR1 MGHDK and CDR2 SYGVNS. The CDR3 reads CASSGPGFNYGYTF. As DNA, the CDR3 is TGTGCCAGCAGTGGCCCCGGGTTTAACTATGGCTACACCTTC.

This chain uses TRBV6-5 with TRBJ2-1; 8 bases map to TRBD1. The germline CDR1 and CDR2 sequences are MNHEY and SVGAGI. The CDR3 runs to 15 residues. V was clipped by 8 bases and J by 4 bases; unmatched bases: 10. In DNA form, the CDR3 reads TGTGCCAGCTCCATCCGACAGGGGCTATACAATGAGCAGTTCTTC. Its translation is CASSIRQGLYNEQFF.

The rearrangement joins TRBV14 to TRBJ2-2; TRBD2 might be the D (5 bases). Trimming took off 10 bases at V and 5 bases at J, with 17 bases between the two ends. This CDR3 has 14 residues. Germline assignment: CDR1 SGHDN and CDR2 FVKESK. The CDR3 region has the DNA TGTGCCACCTCACAGCTTACTAGGACCGGGGAGCTGTTTTTT. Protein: CATSQLTRTGELFF.

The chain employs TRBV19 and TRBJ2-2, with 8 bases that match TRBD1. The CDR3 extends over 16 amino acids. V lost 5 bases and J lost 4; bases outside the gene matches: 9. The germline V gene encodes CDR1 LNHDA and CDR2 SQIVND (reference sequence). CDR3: CASSLKTGVVTGELFF. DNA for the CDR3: TGTGCCAGTAGTCTAAAGACAGGGGTGGTCACCGGGGAGCTGTTTTTT. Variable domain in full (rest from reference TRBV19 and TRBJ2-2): DGGITQSPKYLFRKEGQNVTLSCEQNLNHDAMYWYRQDPGQGLRLIYYSQIVNDFQKGDIAEGYSVSREKKESFPLTVTSAQKNPTAFYLCASSLKTGVVTGELFFGEGSRLTVL.

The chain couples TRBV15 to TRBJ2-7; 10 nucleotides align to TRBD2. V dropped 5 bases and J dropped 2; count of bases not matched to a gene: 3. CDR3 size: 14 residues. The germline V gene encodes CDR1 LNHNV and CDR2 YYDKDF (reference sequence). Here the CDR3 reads CATSAGLAAYEQYF. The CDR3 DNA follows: TGTGCCACCAGCGCCGGACTAGCGGCCTACGAGCAGTACTTC.

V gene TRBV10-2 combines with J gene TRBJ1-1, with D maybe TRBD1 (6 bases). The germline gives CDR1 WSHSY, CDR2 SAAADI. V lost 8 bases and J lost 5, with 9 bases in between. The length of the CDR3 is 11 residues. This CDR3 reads CASSGATEAFF. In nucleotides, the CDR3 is TGCGCCAGCTCGGGGGCTACTGAAGCTTTCTTT.

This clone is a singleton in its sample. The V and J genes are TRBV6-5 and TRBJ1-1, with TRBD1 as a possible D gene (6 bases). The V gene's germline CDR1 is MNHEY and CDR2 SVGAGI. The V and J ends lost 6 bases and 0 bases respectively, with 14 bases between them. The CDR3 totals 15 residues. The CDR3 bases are TGTGCCAGCAGGGCACCGGGACACCTGAACACTGAAGCTTTCTTT. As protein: CASRAPGHLNTEAFF.

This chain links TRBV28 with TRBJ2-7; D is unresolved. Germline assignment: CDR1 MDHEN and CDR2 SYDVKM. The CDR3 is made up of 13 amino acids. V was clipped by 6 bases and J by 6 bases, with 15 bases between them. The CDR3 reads CASSGPNVPEQYF. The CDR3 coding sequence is TGTGCCAGCAGCGGCCCCAACGTTCCCGAGCAGTACTTC. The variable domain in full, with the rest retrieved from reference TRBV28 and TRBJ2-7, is DVKVTQSSRYLVKRTGEKVFLECVQDMDHENMFWYRQDPGLGLRLIYFSYDVKMKEKGDIPEGYSVSREKKERFSLILESASTNQTSMYLCASSGPNVPEQYFGPGTRLTVT.

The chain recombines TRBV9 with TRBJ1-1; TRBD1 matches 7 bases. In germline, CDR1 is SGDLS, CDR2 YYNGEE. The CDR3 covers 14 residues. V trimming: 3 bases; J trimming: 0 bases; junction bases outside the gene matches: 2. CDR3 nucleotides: TGTGCCAGCAGCGCGGGACAGATGAACACTGAAGCTTTCTTT. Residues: CASSAGQMNTEAFF.

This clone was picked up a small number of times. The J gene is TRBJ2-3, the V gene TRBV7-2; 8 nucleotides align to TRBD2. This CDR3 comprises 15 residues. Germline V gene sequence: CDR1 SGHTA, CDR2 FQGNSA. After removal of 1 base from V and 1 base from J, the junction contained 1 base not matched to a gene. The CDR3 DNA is TGTGCCAGCAGCTTAGTAGCGGGGCGCACAGATACGCAGTATTTT. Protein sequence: CASSLVAGRTDTQYF.

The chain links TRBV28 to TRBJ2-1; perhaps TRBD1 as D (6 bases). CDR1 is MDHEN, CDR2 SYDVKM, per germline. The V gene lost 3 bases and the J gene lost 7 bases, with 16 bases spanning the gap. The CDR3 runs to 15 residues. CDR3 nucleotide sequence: TGTGCCAGCAGTTTTTGGCGGGCAGGGGAAAATGAGCAGTTCTTC. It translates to CASSFWRAGENEQFF.

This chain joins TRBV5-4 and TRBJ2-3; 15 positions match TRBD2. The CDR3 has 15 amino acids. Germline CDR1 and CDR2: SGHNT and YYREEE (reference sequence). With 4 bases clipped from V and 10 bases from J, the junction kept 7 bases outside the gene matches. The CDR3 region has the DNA TGTGCCAGCAGCCGGACTAGCGGGGGGGCAGTGGCGCAGTATTTT. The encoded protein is CASSRTSGGAVAQYF.